This TCR beta chain was profiled in a study of CD8+ T cells in alopecia areata. Study in general: Each day, treated patients took oral tofacitinib twice, at 5 to 10 mg per dose.

The treatment here: oral pan-JAK inhibitor, 5-10 mg twice daily. This clone has just a few counts. No antigen is known for it. RNA was isolated and reverse transcribed to cDNA, the sequencing template. TCRdb's copy holds only in-frame clones and misses some; the assay was immunoSEQ multiplex PCR. The sample comprises about 200,000 clones, 55% to 75% of which are singletons, and 5.5% rests with the top ten. The study, taken as a whole, reports: The presence of one nonresponder keeps the tie between baseline CD8+ expansion and response uncertain. Affected lesional scalp, above all in alopecia totalis/universalis, was more clonal than normal scalp. Clonality in the scalp and expanded CD8+ clones ranked among the top 100 were significantly decreased by tofacitinib.

This CDR3 is built from 15 residues. The V end lost 0 bases, the J end lost 2 bases, and 10 bases lay between the germline ends. Germline V CDR1 and CDR2: SGHRS, YFSETQ. This specimen consisted of CD4+ T cells sorted from blood, obtained at week 24, from a patient treated with tofacitinib. The chain links TRBV5-1 to TRBJ2-3; D remains ambiguous. This clonotype was obtained from a human donor with alopecia areata. The CDR3 loop reads CASSLAPRPTDTQYF. CDR3 DNA sequence: TGCGCCAGCAGCTTGGCCCCCAGGCCCACAGATACGCAGTATTTT.